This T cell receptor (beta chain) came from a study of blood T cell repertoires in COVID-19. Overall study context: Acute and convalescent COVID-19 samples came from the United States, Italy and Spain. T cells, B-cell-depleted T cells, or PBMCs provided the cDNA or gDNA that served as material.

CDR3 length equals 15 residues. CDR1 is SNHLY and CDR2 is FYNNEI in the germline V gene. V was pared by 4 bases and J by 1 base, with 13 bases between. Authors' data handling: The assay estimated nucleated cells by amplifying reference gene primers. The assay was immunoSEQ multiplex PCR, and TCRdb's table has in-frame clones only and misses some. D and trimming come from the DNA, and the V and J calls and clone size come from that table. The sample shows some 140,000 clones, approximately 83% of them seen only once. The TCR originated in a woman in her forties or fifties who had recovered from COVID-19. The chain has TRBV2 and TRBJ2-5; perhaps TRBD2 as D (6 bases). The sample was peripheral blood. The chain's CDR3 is CASSALTGAQETQYF. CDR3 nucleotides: TGTGCCAGCAGTGCCTTAACGGGAGCCCAAGAGACCCAGTACTTC.